This T cell receptor beta chain is from a study of blood T cell repertoires in COVID-19. On the study more broadly: T cells, B-cell-depleted T cells, or PBMCs provided the cDNA or gDNA that served as material.

TCRdb's table, derived via immunoSEQ multiplex PCR, lists solely in-frame clones and lacks some. The data hold under 200,000 clones, with roughly 93% observed a single time. Germline-derived CDR1 and CDR2 are MNHEY and SMNVEV (reference sequence). This CDR3 contains 16 residues. After removal of 8 bases from V and 0 bases from J, the junction contained 12 bases not matched to a gene. The chain has TRBV27 and TRBJ1-1, with TRBD1 matching 7 bases. The sequenced material came from peripheral blood. This clonotype was obtained from a man between 18 and 35 years old with acute or convalescent COVID-19. For the CDR3, the DNA is TGTGCCAGCTTCGACAGGGCCCCCTTTTTGAACACTGAAGCTTTCTTT. This codes for CASFDRAPFLNTEAFF.